One sample yielded the 19 T cell receptor beta chains listed below, sequenced in a study of graft-versus-host responses after intestinal transplantation. Measured with immunoSEQ multiplex PCR; TCRdb has only the in-frame clones, and not every one. This sample has about 19,000 clones, with 90% found just once. The material sequenced was PBMCs, taken 350 to 400 days after transplant. These receptors originate from a human patient who received an intestinal transplant, so some T cells may come from the graft donor.

The chain recombines TRBV4-1 with TRBJ1-1; 8 positions match TRBD1. The CDR3 covers 15 residues. Per germline, CDR1 MGHRA and CDR2 YSYEKL. Trimming cost V 4 bases and J 7 bases; bases outside gene matches: 11. The CDR3 loop reads CASSRVRQGLNEAFF. Here the CDR3 DNA reads TGCGCCAGCAGCCGCGTTCGACAGGGGTTGAATGAAGCTTTCTTT.

The gene calls are TRBV5-1 and TRBJ2-5; TRBD1 aligns across 10 bases. The V and J ends lost 8 bases and 5 bases, in that order; junction bases with no gene match: 12. Germline V gives CDR1 SGHRS, CDR2 YFSETQ. The CDR3 runs 15 residues. The CDR3 DNA reads as TGCGCCAGAAGAAAGGACAGGGGGGCTGGGGAGACCCAGTACTTC. Translated: CARRKDRGAGETQYF.

This clone is termed large. The chain is built from TRBV11-1 and TRBJ2-7, with TRBD2 matching over 12 bases. V lost 1 base, J lost 6 bases, and 1 base stayed unmatched. The CDR3 loop spans 14 amino acids. CDR1 is SGHAT and CDR2 is FQDESV in the germline V gene (reference sequence). CDR3 amino acids: CASSLGTSGTEQYF. CDR3 coding DNA: TGTGCCAGCAGCTTAGGGACTAGCGGGACCGAGCAGTACTTC.

This chain links TRBV6-1 with TRBJ2-1; 14 bases agree with TRBD2. This CDR3 contains 14 residues. In germline, CDR1 is MNHNS, CDR2 SASEGT. J lost 10 bases, V lost 6 bases, and 5 bases had no gene match. DNA for the CDR3: TGTGCCAGCAGCGAGGGACTAGCGGGAGTGGAGCAGTTCTTC. Its protein is CASSEGLAGVEQFF.

This chain joins TRBV7-3 and TRBJ2-2; D may be TRBD1 (5 bases). Between the trimmed V and J ends, which lost 6 bases and 6 bases, there was a span of 14 bases. CDR1 is SGHTA and CDR2 is FQGTGA in the germline V gene. This CDR3 contains 14 residues. The CDR3 DNA is TGTGCCAGCAGACCTTCACAGGCCCCCGGGGAGCTGTTTTTT. It specifies CASRPSQAPGELFF.

The chain combines TRBV6-1 with TRBJ2-1; unclear D gene. V was trimmed by 1 base and J by 5 bases, leaving 15 bases between them. The CDR3 extends over 16 amino acids. CDR1 is MNHNS and CDR2 is SASEGT in the germline V gene. The CDR3, as DNA: TGTGCCAGCAGTGAAGTCCCGGCGGTCATAGACAATGAGCAGTTCTTC. It translates to CASSEVPAVIDNEQFF.

Written as DNA, the CDR3 is TGCGCCAGCAGTCAATCTCAGGGGGCACTGAATCAGCCCCAGCATTTT. Its translation: CASSQSQGALNQPQHF. The chain is built from TRBV23-1 and TRBJ1-5; 8 bases are shared with TRBD1. TRBV23-1 is noted as an ORF with a role that remains uncertain. This CDR3 comprises 16 residues. V was pared by 0 bases and J by 4 bases, with 5 bases of the junction left unmatched.

The gene calls are TRBV12-5 and TRBJ1-2; 8 bases are shared with TRBD1. Germline values: CDR1 LGHNT, CDR2 FRNRAP. With V trimmed by 0 bases and J by 4 bases, 10 bases remained unmatched. The CDR3 covers 17 residues. CDR3 DNA sequence: TGTGCTAGTGGTTTGGTACTCGGCCAGGGGGCTGGCTATGGCTACACCTTC. It is translated as CASGLVLGQGAGYGYTF.

The rearrangement joins TRBV7-9 to TRBJ2-1; tentative D call: TRBD2 (5 bases). The germline CDR1 and CDR2 sequences are SEHNR and FQNEAQ (reference sequence). The CDR3 contains 14 residues. V dropped 5 bases and J dropped 10 bases, with 18 bases sitting between them. CDR3 residues: CASSVEIQLGEQFF. The CDR3, as DNA: TGTGCCAGCAGCGTAGAGATACAACTAGGGGAGCAGTTCTTC.

This CDR3 is CASNAGGTDTQYF. CDR3 in DNA: TGTGCCAGCAACGCAGGGGGCACAGATACGCAGTATTTT. This chain uses TRBV2 with TRBJ2-3; the D gene is possibly TRBD1 (6 bases). The CDR3 has 13 amino acids. In germline, CDR1 is SNHLY, CDR2 FYNNEI. Trimming cost V 7 bases and J 1 base, with 9 bases left between them.

The chain uses TRBV6-5 and TRBJ1-1; no definite D call. V dropped 4 bases and J dropped 3 bases, with 6 bases sitting between them. CDR3 length: 12 residues. Per the germline V gene, CDR1 is MNHEY and CDR2 is SVGAGI. The CDR3 is CASSFGYTEAFF. Here the CDR3 DNA reads TGTGCCAGCAGTTTCGGTTACACTGAAGCTTTCTTT.

This sequence joins TRBV9 and TRBJ1-3; D gene ambiguous. Germline loops: CDR1 SGDLS, CDR2 YYNGEE. V lost 0 bases and J 0 bases, leaving 13 bases between the germline ends. The CDR3 has 17 residues. The CDR3 nucleotides are TGTGCCAGCAGCGTAGCTGACGCGGCTGGCTCTGGAAACACCATATATTTT. It codes for CASSVADAAGSGNTIYF.

The rearrangement uses TRBV12-5 and TRBJ1-6; perhaps TRBD1 as D (5 bases). This CDR3 is built from 18 residues. V was shortened by 0 bases and J by 6 bases, with 18 bases between the two germline ends. Germline-derived CDR1 and CDR2 are LGHNT and FRNRAP. The CDR3 nucleotides read TGTGCTAGTGGTTTGGTACTGTCGTCGCAGGGAGGTAATTCACCCCTCCACTTT. Its translation: CASGLVLSSQGGNSPLHF.

CDR3 in amino acids: CASSLVQNTGQFF. The CDR3 DNA follows: TGCGCCAGCAGCTTGGTCCAAAACACAGGACAGTTCTTC. The genes are TRBV5-1 and TRBJ2-1; D might be TRBD1 (5 bases). Per the germline V gene, CDR1 is SGHRS and CDR2 is YFSETQ. Trimming took off 0 bases at V and 13 bases at J, with 14 bases between the two ends. This CDR3 region has 13 residues.

The chain couples TRBV29-1 to TRBJ2-3; D unresolved. The ends were cut back, 6 bases at V and 2 bases at J, with 9 bases in the middle. This CDR3 contains 12 residues. Germline V gene lookup returns CDR1 SQVTM and CDR2 ANQGSEA. The CDR3 protein is CSVWAHTDTQYF. In nucleotides, the CDR3 is TGCAGCGTCTGGGCCCACACAGATACGCAGTATTTT.

This chain uses TRBV6-5 with TRBJ1-4; D possibly corresponds to TRBD1 (5 bases). The CDR3 is made up of 14 amino acids. Germline CDR1 is MNHEY and CDR2 is SVGAGI. The V end lost 4 bases, the J end lost 5 bases, and 11 bases lay between the germline ends. Here the CDR3 reads CASSSTAFNEKLFF. DNA for the CDR3: TGTGCCAGCAGTTCGACAGCCTTCAATGAAAAACTGTTTTTT.

The chain recombines TRBV6-1 with TRBJ2-6; no clear D gene. There are 13 residues in the CDR3. V lost 8 bases to trimming and J lost 2 bases, with 7 bases between them. The germline V gene encodes CDR1 MNHNS and CDR2 SASEGT. CDR3 residues: CASDRTGANVLTF. DNA of the CDR3: TGTGCCAGCGACCGAACTGGGGCCAACGTCCTGACTTTC.

The chain uses TRBV9 and TRBJ2-2; TRBD1 aligns across 7 bases. V shed 0 bases and J 6 bases; nucleotides not matched to a gene: 5. This CDR3 region has 15 residues. Per the germline V gene, CDR1 is SGDLS and CDR2 is YYNGEE. CDR3 bases: TGTGCCAGCAGCGTAGCGACAGGGCAGGCCGGGGAGCTGTTTTTT. Translation gives CASSVATGQAGELFF. The whole variable domain, remainder taken from reference TRBV9 and TRBJ2-2, is DSGVTQTPKHLITATGQRVTLRCSPRSGDLSVYWYQQSLDQGLQFLIQYYNGEERAKGNILERFSAQQFPDLHSELNLSSLELGDSALYFCASSVATGQAGELFFGEGSRLTVL.

This clone was observed a handful of times. The CDR3 bases are TGTGCCAGCAGCCCGAAGGCAGGGATGAGTGGCTACACCTTC. Its protein is CASSPKAGMSGYTF. The chain combines TRBV9 with TRBJ1-2; weak D call: TRBD1 (5 bases). The V end lost 4 bases, the J end lost 7 bases, and 17 bases lay between the germline ends. Germline V gene data show CDR1 as SGDLS and CDR2 as YYNGEE. This CDR3 has 14 residues. The full variable domain, completed using reference TRBV9 and TRBJ1-2, is DSGVTQTPKHLITATGQRVTLRCSPRSGDLSVYWYQQSLDQGLQFLIQYYNGEERAKGNILERFSAQQFPDLHSELNLSSLELGDSALYFCASSPKAGMSGYTFGSGTRLTVV.